This T cell receptor (beta chain) appears in the sequencing data of a study of blood T cell repertoires in COVID-19. Across the whole study: Whether acute or convalescent, the COVID-19 samples came from the United States, Italy and Spain. Sample material is recorded as cDNA or gDNA derived from T cells, B-cell-depleted T cells, or PBMCs.

The table came from immunoSEQ multiplex PCR; TCRdb's copy has only in-frame clones and leaves some out. The sample records about 370,000 clones, approximately 88% being singletons. Germline CDR1 reads LGHNA; CDR2 reads YNFKEQ. This CDR3 is 13 amino acids long. The ends were cut back, 0 bases at V and 3 bases at J, with 4 bases in the middle. Seattle patients were enrolled during active infection and followed longitudinally. The origin of this receptor is a woman in her twenties or thirties with COVID-19, enrolled during active disease. V gene TRBV4-2 combines with J gene TRBJ2-3; no firm D call. Sequenced: peripheral blood. CDR3 sequence reads: CASSQDRTDTQYF. The CDR3 DNA reads as TGTGCCAGCAGCCAAGATCGGACAGATACGCAGTATTTT.